A single sample is the source of the 17 T cell receptor beta chains below, sequenced in a study of shared clonotypes between healthy human individuals. Libraries were prepared by immunoSEQ multiplex PCR; TCRdb keeps only in-frame clonotypes and omits some of them. The data show over a million clones, more than 95% seen once. The specimen was naive CD4+ T cells sorted from blood. Regarding subset: CD45RA+ positively selected. These receptors came from a man aged 30 to 39 in good health.

The rearrangement uses TRBV10-2 and TRBJ2-5, with 10 positions matching TRBD2. This CDR3 comprises 17 residues. CDR1 and CDR2 (germline): WSHSY, SAAADI. Trimming took 7 bases from V and 5 from J; bases not matched to a gene: 16. The CDR3 bases are TGCGCCAGCATGGGCCCCGGGCTAGCGGGAGTTTATGAGACCCAGTACTTC. It specifies CASMGPGLAGVYETQYF.

The V and J genes are TRBV5-5 and TRBJ2-1; D tentatively fits TRBD1 or TRBD2 (5 bases each). Germline assignment: CDR1 SGHKS and CDR2 YYEKEE (reference sequence). The ends were cut back, 5 bases at V and 7 bases at J, with 13 bases in the middle. This CDR3 has 13 residues. CDR3 coding DNA: TGTGCCAGCAGTTGGGGCAGGGAGAATGAGCAGTTCTTC. Protein product: CASSWGRENEQFF.

The chain carries TRBV19 and TRBJ2-3; maybe TRBD1 (6 bases). Trimming took off 6 bases at V and 1 base at J, with 11 bases between the two ends. The CDR3 extends over 14 amino acids. Germline assignment: CDR1 LNHDA and CDR2 SQIVND (reference sequence). The CDR3 sequence: CASRRNRGTDTQYF. DNA for the CDR3: TGTGCCAGTAGGAGGAACAGGGGCACAGATACGCAGTATTTT.

This sequence joins TRBV7-8 and TRBJ1-4, with D uncertain. V lost 0 bases to trimming and J lost 3 bases, with 5 bases between them. The CDR3 has 14 amino acids. In germline, CDR1 is SGHVS, CDR2 FQNEAQ. CDR3 sequence reads: CASSLAASNEKLFF. The CDR3 DNA sequence: TGTGCCAGCAGCTTAGCGGCGTCTAATGAAAAACTGTTTTTT.

The J gene is TRBJ2-1, the V gene TRBV29-1; TRBD1 might be the D (7 bases). Trimming left V 2 bases short and J 6 bases short, with 8 bases between. The CDR3 has 12 amino acids. Germline V gives CDR1 SQVTM, CDR2 ANQGSEA. The CDR3 protein is CSVEQGGNEQFF. The CDR3 nucleotides read TGCAGCGTTGAACAGGGGGGCAATGAGCAGTTCTTC.

This clone showed up just once. The chain carries TRBV6-1 and TRBJ2-3; D is ambiguous. The CDR3 is made up of 13 amino acids. Germline V CDR1 and CDR2: MNHNS, SASEGT. V was pared by 8 bases and J by 5 bases, with 14 bases between. The CDR3 DNA reads TGTGCCAGCGGGCTCTCGTGGGGAGATACGCAGTATTTT. It specifies CASGLSWGDTQYF.

This sequence joins TRBV4-1 and TRBJ2-3; 7 bases match TRBD2. The J segment lost 4 bases and the V segment lost 4 bases, leaving 14 bases of the junction unmatched. The CDR3 is made up of 17 amino acids. CDR1 and CDR2 from the germline V gene are MGHRA and YSYEKL. CDR3 sequence reads: CASSPYGTTEGSDTQYF. The CDR3 DNA reads TGCGCCAGCAGCCCGTATGGGACTACAGAGGGTTCAGATACGCAGTATTTT.

J is TRBJ2-5 and V is TRBV5-6, with D possibly TRBD2 on 6 matching bases. CDR3 length: 15 amino acids. Germline CDR1 is SGHDT and CDR2 is YYEEEE. V was trimmed by 5 bases and J by 2 bases, leaving 16 bases between them. CDR3: CASRGGGAGQETQYF. The CDR3 nucleotides read TGTGCCAGCAGGGGAGGCGGGGCAGGTCAAGAGACCCAGTACTTC.

The chain employs TRBV7-2 and TRBJ2-7; 7 bases match TRBD2. This CDR3 region has 15 residues. Per the germline V gene, CDR1 is SGHTA and CDR2 is FQGNSA. V trimming: 5 bases; J trimming: 2 bases; junction bases outside the gene matches: 9. CDR3 in DNA: TGTGCCAGCAGCCTAGGGGCGGGAGTAACCTACGAGCAGTACTTC. It specifies CASSLGAGVTYEQYF.

This clone occurred once. The chain recombines TRBV7-9 with TRBJ2-2; no clear D. Deletions cut 1 base from V and 6 bases from J, with 15 bases between. This CDR3 has 16 residues. Germline values: CDR1 SEHNR, CDR2 FQNEAQ (reference sequence). The CDR3 region has the DNA TGTGCCAGCAGCTTAGATCTCCCCTTGGGTGCCGGGGAGCTGTTTTTT. It is translated as CASSLDLPLGAGELFF.

The V and J genes are TRBV9 and TRBJ2-3, with unresolved D. This CDR3 has 15 amino acids. Trimming removed 2 bases at V and 2 bases at J, with 12 bases between. Germline V gene data show CDR1 as SGDLS and CDR2 as YYNGEE. The CDR3 sequence: CASSVHPLNTDTQYF. In nucleotides, the CDR3 is TGTGCCAGCAGCGTGCACCCCTTGAACACAGATACGCAGTATTTT.

DNA for the CDR3: TGTGCCAGCAGCTTTTCCCGGGGCATCCCTGGGGCCAACGTCCTGACTTTC. Encoded protein: CASSFSRGIPGANVLTF. The chain combines TRBV7-9 with TRBJ2-6; either TRBD1 or TRBD2 may supply D (5 bases each). V was shortened by 3 bases and J by 2 bases, with 14 bases between the two germline ends. The CDR3 sequence is 17 residues long. Looked up from germline, CDR1 is SEHNR and CDR2 is FQNEAQ (reference sequence). Supplemented by reference TRBV7-9 and TRBJ2-6, the full variable domain reads DTGVSQNPRHKITKRGQNVTFRCDPISEHNRLYWYRQTLGQGPEFLTYFQNEAQLEKSRLLSDRFSAERPKGSFSTLEIQRTEQGDSAMYLCASSFSRGIPGANVLTFGAGSRLTVL.

The V gene is TRBV15, the J gene TRBJ2-5; no clear D. V lost 5 bases and J 5 bases, leaving 21 bases between the germline ends. This CDR3 spans 16 amino acids. CDR1 is LNHNV and CDR2 is YYDKDF in the germline V gene (reference sequence). The CDR3: CATSLRLAETGETQYF. In DNA, the CDR3 is TGTGCCACCAGCTTACGTCTCGCGGAGACTGGGGAGACCCAGTACTTC.

This chain joins TRBV5-6 and TRBJ1-1; the D gene is possibly TRBD1 (5 bases). The CDR3 is 15 residues long. The germline V gene encodes CDR1 SGHDT and CDR2 YYEEEE. Trimming removed 5 bases at V and 3 bases at J, with 17 bases between. CDR3 protein: CASRRGPTEYTEAFF. The CDR3 bases are TGTGCCAGCAGAAGGGGACCAACAGAATACACTGAAGCTTTCTTT.

The chain recombines TRBV15 with TRBJ2-4; D is uncertain. The CDR3 consists of 13 residues. CDR1 is LNHNV, CDR2 YYDKDF, per germline (reference sequence). V lost 1 base and J 3 bases, leaving 4 bases between the germline ends. CDR3 in amino acids: CATSRVGKNIQYF. The CDR3 DNA follows: TGTGCCACCAGCAGAGTCGGCAAAAACATTCAGTACTTC.

The CDR3 DNA sequence: TGTGCCAGTTTTCGGGGAAATGAGCAGTTCTTC. It yields the protein CASFRGNEQFF. The genes are TRBV7-9 and TRBJ2-1; tentatively, D is TRBD2 (5 bases). The CDR3 is 11 residues long. Germline V gene sequence: CDR1 SEHNR, CDR2 FQNEAQ (reference sequence). V was pared by 9 bases and J by 7 bases, with 10 bases between.

The chain employs TRBV7-8 and TRBJ2-1; tentative D call: TRBD2 (5 bases). V was clipped by 5 bases and J by 4 bases, with 18 bases between them. CDR1 and CDR2 (germline): SGHVS, FQNEAQ. There are 16 residues in the CDR3. The CDR3 bases are TGTGCCAGCAGCGCCGATGAGAGGGCGGCTTACAATGAGCAGTTCTTC. Amino acid sequence: CASSADERAAYNEQFF.